This record looks at one TCR beta chain sequence and its context. This sample was included in a study of blood T cell repertoires in COVID-19. On the study more broadly: Acute and convalescent COVID-19 samples came from the United States, Italy and Spain. The cDNA or gDNA used as material had been derived from T cells, B-cell-depleted T cells, or PBMCs.

The CDR3 sequence is 14 residues long. Germline CDR1 SGHAT, CDR2 FQNNGV. Trimming shortened V by 4 bases and J by 4 bases, and 13 bases separated the two germline ends. Seattle participants joined during active infection and were tracked over time. The authors' processing: Nucleated cell number was recorded as an estimate derived from reference gene primer amplification. Here immunoSEQ multiplex PCR was the method, and the copy in TCRdb shows in-frame clones only, minus some. For V, J and clone size, that table is used; D and trimming come from the DNA. The sample lists 250,000 or so clones; about 87% were seen once.

The chain combines TRBV11-2 with TRBJ1-2; a weak D match, TRBD1 (5 bases). The sample was peripheral blood. This receptor was taken from a man aged 25 to 40 with COVID-19, enrolled during active disease. The CDR3 bases are TGTGCCAGCAGCTCCCTTGGGGGGATCTATGGCTACACCTTC. It is translated as CASSSLGGIYGYTF.